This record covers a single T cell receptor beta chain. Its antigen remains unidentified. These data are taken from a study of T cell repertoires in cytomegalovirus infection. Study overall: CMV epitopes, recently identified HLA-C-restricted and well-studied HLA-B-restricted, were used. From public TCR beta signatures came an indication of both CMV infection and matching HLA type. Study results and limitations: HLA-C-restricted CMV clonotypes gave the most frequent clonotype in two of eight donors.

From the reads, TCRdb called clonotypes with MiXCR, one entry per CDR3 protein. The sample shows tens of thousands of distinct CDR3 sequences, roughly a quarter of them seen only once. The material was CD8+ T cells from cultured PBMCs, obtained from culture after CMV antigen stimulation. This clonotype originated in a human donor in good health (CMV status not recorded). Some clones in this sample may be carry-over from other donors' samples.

Here the CDR3 DNA reads TGCAGTGCTAGAGGGGACATGGTATCCTACGAGCAGTACTTC. Translated: CSARGDMVSYEQYF. The rearrangement uses TRBV20-1 and TRBJ2-7; possible D gene TRBD1, 6 bases. In germline, CDR1 is DFQATT, CDR2 SNEGSKA (reference sequence). This CDR3 comprises 14 residues. V shed 1 base and J shed 1 base, with 11 bases lying between them.